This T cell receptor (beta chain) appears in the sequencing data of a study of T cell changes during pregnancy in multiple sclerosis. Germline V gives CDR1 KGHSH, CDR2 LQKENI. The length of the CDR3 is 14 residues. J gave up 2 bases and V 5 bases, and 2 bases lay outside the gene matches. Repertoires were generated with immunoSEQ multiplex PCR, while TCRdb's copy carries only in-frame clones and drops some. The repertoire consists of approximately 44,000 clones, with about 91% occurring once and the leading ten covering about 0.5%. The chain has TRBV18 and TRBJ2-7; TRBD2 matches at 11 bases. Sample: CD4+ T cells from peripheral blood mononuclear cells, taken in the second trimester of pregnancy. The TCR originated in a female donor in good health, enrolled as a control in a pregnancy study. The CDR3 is CASSTTSGTYEQYF. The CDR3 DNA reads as TGTGCCAGCTCAACGACTAGCGGGACCTACGAGCAGTACTTC.